This T cell receptor beta chain was recorded in a study of cytomegalovirus exposure and HLA in healthy donors. Findings and caveats of the study: Because they were indistinguishable, some V segments, including TRBV6-2 and TRBV6-3, were excluded.

In the case of this clone: The antigen is undetermined.

A multiplex PCR was run with 60 Vbeta primers and 13 Jbeta primers. The assay was immunoSEQ multiplex PCR, and TCRdb's table has in-frame clones only and misses some. Of approximately 170,000 clones in the sample, roughly 80% are singletons; the top ten hold about 2%. The CDR3 sequence is 17 residues long. This receptor was obtained from a human donor in good health. Material: PBMCs. This sequence joins TRBV12-2 and TRBJ1-1; TRBD1, the D gene given by the table, was not confirmed from the DNA. TRBV12-2 counts as a pseudogene. DNA for the CDR3: TGTGCAAGTCCCCTAGCCGTGGGGGCAAAAGATTCCACTGAAGCTTTCTTT. The encoded protein is CASPLAVGAKDSTEAFF.